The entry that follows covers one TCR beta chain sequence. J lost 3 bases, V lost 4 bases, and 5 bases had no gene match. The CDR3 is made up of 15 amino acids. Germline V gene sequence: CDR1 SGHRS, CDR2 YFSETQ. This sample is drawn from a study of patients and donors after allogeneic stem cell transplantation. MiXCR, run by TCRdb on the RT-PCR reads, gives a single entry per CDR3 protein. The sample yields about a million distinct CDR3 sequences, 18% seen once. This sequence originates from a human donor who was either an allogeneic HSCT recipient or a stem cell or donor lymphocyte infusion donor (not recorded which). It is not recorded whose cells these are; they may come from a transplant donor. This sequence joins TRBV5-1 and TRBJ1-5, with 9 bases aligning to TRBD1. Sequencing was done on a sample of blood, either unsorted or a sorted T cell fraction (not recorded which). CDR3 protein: CASSQTGGDNQPQHF. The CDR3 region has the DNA TGCGCCAGCAGCCAAACAGGGGGCGACAATCAGCCCCAGCATTTT.